This TCR beta chain came from a study of regulatory T cells in long-lasting Graves disease. Study-level background: Graves' cases, newly diagnosed, had used antithyroid drugs under 3 months. Whole-study results and caveats: Having few samples may have compromised the accuracy.

This clonotype was counted ten times or more. The target antigen is unknown. As to time point: newly diagnosed GD, antithyroid drugs for less than 3 months. PBMC-extracted RNA yielded the TCR library. With iRepertoire HTBI primers and Arm-PCR of CDR3 regions, TCR beta libraries were built. TCRdb passed the multiplex PCR reads through MiXCR, listing each CDR3 protein once. The data hold approximately 300,000 distinct CDR3 sequences, with more than 15% observed a single time. The sequence was collected from a female donor with Graves disease. The material sequenced was peripheral blood mononuclear cells (PBMCs), taken at new diagnosis, from a patient treated with antithyroid drugs.

The CDR3 loop reads CAISESLGTGGKLNTEAFF. DNA of the CDR3: TGTGCCATCAGTGAGTCTCTTGGGACAGGGGGGAAACTGAACACTGAAGCTTTCTTT. This sequence joins TRBV10-3 and TRBJ1-1, with TRBD1 identical over 11 bases. With 0 bases clipped from V and 0 bases from J, the junction kept 9 bases outside the gene matches. The CDR3 loop spans 19 amino acids. Per the germline V gene, CDR1 is ENHRY and CDR2 is SYGVKD.